This T cell receptor (beta chain) was identified in a study of graft-versus-host responses after intestinal transplantation. Study-wide context: For two to four years after anti-thymocyte globulin induction, all recipients took tacrolimus and steroids.

General study results and limits: After transplant, early declines in HvG clones were associated with peak levels of circulating GvH clones. In patients with graft-donor T cell macrochimerism, allograft graft-versus-host to host-versus-graft clonal ratios were high. Recipient marrow harbored GvH clones, some of which surfaced first in ileum or blood.

As regards this clone: Antigen specificity is unknown.

V was trimmed by 3 bases and J by 7 bases, leaving 17 bases between them. The CDR3 runs 14 residues. CDR1 and CDR2 from the germline V gene are SGHRS and YFSETQ. TCRdb keeps only in-frame clones here, not all; method: immunoSEQ multiplex PCR. The data hold some 86,000 clones, with roughly 91% observed a single time. Source: unstimulated CD4+ T cells sorted from spleen or lymph node cells, taken before intestinal transplant. This rearrangement joins TRBV5-1 to TRBJ2-7, with D possibly being TRBD1 (6 bases). The TCR comes from a human donor who received an intestinal transplant. The CDR3, as DNA: TGCGCCAGCAGCTCGGACCCAGGGGTCCTGGAGCAGTACTTC. Amino acid sequence: CASSSDPGVLEQYF.